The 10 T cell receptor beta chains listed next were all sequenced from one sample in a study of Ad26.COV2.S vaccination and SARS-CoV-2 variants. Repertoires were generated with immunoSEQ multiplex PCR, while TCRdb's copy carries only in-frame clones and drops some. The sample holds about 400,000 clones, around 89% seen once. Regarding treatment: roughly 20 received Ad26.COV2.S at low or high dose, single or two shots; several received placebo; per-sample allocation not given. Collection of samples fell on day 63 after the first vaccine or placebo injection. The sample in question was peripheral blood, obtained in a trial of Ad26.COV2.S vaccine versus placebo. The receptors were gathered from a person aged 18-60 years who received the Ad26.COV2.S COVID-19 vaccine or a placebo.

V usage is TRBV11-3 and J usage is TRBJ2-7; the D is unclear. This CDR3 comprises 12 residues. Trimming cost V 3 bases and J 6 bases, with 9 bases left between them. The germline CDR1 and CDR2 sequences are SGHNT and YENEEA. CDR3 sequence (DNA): TGTGCCAGCAGCTTTTCTAAGGTCGAGCAGTACTTC. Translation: CASSFSKVEQYF.

The CDR3 spells CASSLAGTREETQYF. CDR3 DNA sequence: TGTGCCAGCAGCTTGGCCGGGACAAGAGAAGAGACCCAGTACTTC. The rearrangement links TRBV5-4 to TRBJ2-5, with a weak D call TRBD1 (6 bases). This CDR3 is built from 15 residues. Germline CDR1 is SGHNT and CDR2 is YYREEE (reference sequence). V lost 0 bases, J lost 3 bases, and 12 bases lay in between.

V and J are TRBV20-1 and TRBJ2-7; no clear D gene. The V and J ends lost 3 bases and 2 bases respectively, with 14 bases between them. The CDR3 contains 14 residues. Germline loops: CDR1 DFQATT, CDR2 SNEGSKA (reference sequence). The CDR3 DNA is TGCAGTGCTAGTGCCACAGAGAACACCTACGAGCAGTACTTC. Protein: CSASATENTYEQYF.

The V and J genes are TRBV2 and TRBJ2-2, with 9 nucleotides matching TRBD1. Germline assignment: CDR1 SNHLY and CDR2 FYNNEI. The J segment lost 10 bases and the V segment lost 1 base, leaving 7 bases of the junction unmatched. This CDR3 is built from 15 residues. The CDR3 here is CASSEEDRGGAELFF. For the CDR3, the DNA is TGTGCCAGCAGTGAAGAGGACAGGGGTGGGGCGGAGCTGTTTTTT. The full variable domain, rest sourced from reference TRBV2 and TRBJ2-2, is EPEVTQTPSHQVTQMGQEVILRCVPISNHLYFYWYRQILGQKVEFLVSFYNNEISEKSEIFDDQFSVERPDGSNFTLKIRSTKLEDSAMYFCASSEEDRGGAELFFGEGSRLTVL.

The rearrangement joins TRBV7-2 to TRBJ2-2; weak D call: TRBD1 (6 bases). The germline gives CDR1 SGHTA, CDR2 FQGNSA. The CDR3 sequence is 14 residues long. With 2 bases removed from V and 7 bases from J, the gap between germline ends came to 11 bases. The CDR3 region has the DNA TGTGCCAGCAGCTTAACGCAGGGGAGCGGGGAGCTGTTTTTT. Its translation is CASSLTQGSGELFF.

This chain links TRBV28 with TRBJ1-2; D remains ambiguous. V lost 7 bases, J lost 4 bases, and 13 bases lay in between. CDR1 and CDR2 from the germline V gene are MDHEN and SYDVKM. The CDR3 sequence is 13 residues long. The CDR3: CASTLGPVYGYTF. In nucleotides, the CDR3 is TGTGCCAGCACACTCGGACCGGTCTATGGCTACACCTTC.

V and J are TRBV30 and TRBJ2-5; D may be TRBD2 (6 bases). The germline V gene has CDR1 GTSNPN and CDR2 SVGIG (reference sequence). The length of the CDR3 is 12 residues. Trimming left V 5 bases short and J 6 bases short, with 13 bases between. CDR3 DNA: TGTGCCTGGGAGGGAGGCAGTAAGACCCAGTACTTC. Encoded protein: CAWEGGSKTQYF.

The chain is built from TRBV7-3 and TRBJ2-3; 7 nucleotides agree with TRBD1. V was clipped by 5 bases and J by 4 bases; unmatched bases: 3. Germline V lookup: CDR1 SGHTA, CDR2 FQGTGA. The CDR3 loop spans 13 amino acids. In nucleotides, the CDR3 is TGTGCCAGCAGCCGCCAGGGGGCAGATACGCAGTATTTT. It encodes CASSRQGADTQYF.

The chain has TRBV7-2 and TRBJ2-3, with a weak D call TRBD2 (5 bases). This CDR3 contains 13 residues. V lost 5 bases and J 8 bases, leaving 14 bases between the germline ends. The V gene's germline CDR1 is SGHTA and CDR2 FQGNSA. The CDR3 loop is CASSEGLQTTQYF. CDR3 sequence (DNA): TGTGCCAGCAGCGAGGGCCTGCAGACTACGCAGTATTTT.

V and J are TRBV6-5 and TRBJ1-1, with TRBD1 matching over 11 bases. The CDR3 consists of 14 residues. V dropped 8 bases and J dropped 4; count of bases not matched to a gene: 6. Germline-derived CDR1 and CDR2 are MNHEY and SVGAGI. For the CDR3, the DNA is TGTGCCAGCTGGGGGACAGGGGGAGGCACTGAAGCTTTCTTT. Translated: CASWGTGGGTEAFF.